This T cell receptor (beta chain) derives from a study of human T cells and chemical hapten exposure. Study at large: In the approximately 23-week study, patients were dosed weekly with diphenylcyclopropenone on the scalp throughout. It was small differences in pooled library volume that mainly caused per-sample TCR yields to vary.

Time point defined: patch test 2, 6 weeks after DPC sensitization. Treatment denoted: therapeutic diphenylcyclopropenone sensitization with weekly scalp DPC. Sample donors consisted of patients with alopecia, aged 18 to 70 years, who were suitable for DPC. A single record per CDR3 protein comes from TCRdb applying MiXCR to the RACE reads. The profile shows roughly 380,000 distinct CDR3 sequences, over 6% of them singletons. Germline loops: CDR1 MDHEN, CDR2 SYDVKM. V was trimmed by 2 bases and J by 5 bases, leaving 22 bases between them. The CDR3 covers 17 residues. The source of this sequence is a woman younger than 35 with alopecia areata. Some clones in this sample may be carry-over from other donors' samples. The chain uses TRBV28 and TRBJ2-7; D uncertain. The source material was whole blood, sampled in connection with sensitization to the hapten diphenylcyclopropenone (DPC). DNA of the CDR3: TGTGCCAGCAGTTTAGGTATTGACACACTAAGTGAGGACGAGCAGTACTTC. Protein sequence: CASSLGIDTLSEDEQYF.